Each of the 12 T cell receptor beta chains below was sequenced from the same sample in a study of blood T cell repertoires in COVID-19. This table comes from immunoSEQ multiplex PCR, and its TCRdb copy is limited to in-frame clones, with some not included. This sample yields 70,000 to 95,000 clones, of which around 94% are seen a single time; about 6.6% belongs to the top ten. The sequenced material came from peripheral blood. The receptor source for this set is a woman aged 55-69 years with active COVID-19.

This rearrangement joins TRBV27 to TRBJ2-2; 8 bases fit TRBD2. Germline V gene lookup returns CDR1 MNHEY and CDR2 SMNVEV (reference sequence). This CDR3 contains 18 residues. Trimming at V came to 4 bases and at J to 0 bases, leaving 10 bases not matched to a gene. The CDR3 sequence: CASSSGGRPLTNTGELFF. In DNA, the CDR3 is TGTGCCAGCAGTTCGGGCGGGAGGCCCTTAACGAACACCGGGGAGCTGTTTTTT.

The chain carries TRBV6-5 and TRBJ2-5; D call uncertain. Trimming took 6 bases from V and 4 from J, leaving 15 bases between them. This CDR3 comprises 14 residues. Looked up from germline, CDR1 is MNHEY and CDR2 is SVGAGI. The CDR3 DNA reads TGTGCCAGCAGCGTTTCGGCAGGAACAGAGACCCAGTACTTC. It specifies CASSVSAGTETQYF.

The rearrangement joins TRBV19 to TRBJ1-1; D ambiguous. Trimming shortened V by 3 bases and J by 6 bases, and 23 bases separated the two germline ends. CDR1 is LNHDA, CDR2 SQIVND, per germline (reference sequence). This CDR3 is 17 amino acids long. The CDR3 sequence: CASSMPLARVGQAEAFF. The DNA for the CDR3 is TGTGCCAGTAGTATGCCACTCGCAAGAGTTGGTCAGGCTGAAGCTTTCTTT.

The chain couples TRBV3-1 (or the pseudogene TRBV3-2) to TRBJ1-1; TRBD1 is a possible D gene (6 bases). Trimming stripped 3 bases from V and 2 bases from J, with 10 bases between. Germline V gives CDR1 LGHDT, CDR2 YNNKEL (reference sequence). The CDR3 runs to 14 residues. For the CDR3, the DNA is TGTGCCAGCAGCCATACGACAGGAAACACTGAAGCTTTCTTT. Translated: CASSHTTGNTEAFF.

The chain combines TRBV29-1 with TRBJ1-3, with D tentatively TRBD1 (5 bases). V was trimmed by 5 bases and J by 2 bases, leaving 10 bases between them. The CDR3 is made up of 13 amino acids. Germline-derived CDR1 and CDR2 are SQVTM and ANQGSEA. The DNA for the CDR3 is TGCAGCGTTTCGCAGGGTGCTGGAAACACCATATATTTT. This codes for CSVSQGAGNTIYF.

The DNA of the CDR3 is TGTGCCAGCAGCTTCGGGGGACAGCAAGAGACCCAGTACTTC. Protein product: CASSFGGQQETQYF. This chain links TRBV5-5 with TRBJ2-5; D possibly corresponds to TRBD1 (7 bases). V lost 2 bases and J lost 2, with 10 bases in between. There are 14 residues in the CDR3. Germline CDR1 and CDR2: SGHKS and YYEKEE (reference sequence).

The V and J genes are TRBV18 and TRBJ2-1; 16 bases match TRBD2. CDR3 length: 18 amino acids. V gave up 4 bases and J gave up 5 bases; unmatched junction bases: 8. Germline V gene sequence: CDR1 KGHSH, CDR2 LQKENI. The CDR3: CASSLGTSGRAPHNEQFF. The DNA for the CDR3 is TGTGCCAGCTCACTCGGGACTAGCGGGAGGGCCCCACACAATGAGCAGTTCTTC.

This clone showed up just once. This chain connects TRBV2 to TRBJ1-2, with unresolved D. V shed 3 bases and J shed 7 bases, with 3 bases lying between them. Germline V gives CDR1 SNHLY, CDR2 FYNNEI. The CDR3 is 10 residues long. CDR3 sequence reads: CASSESGYTF. The CDR3 nucleotides are TGTGCCAGCAGTGAGAGTGGCTACACCTTC.

For this clone: Mismatch with germline at one junction end may stem from a read error. The V call is TRBV6-8, the J call TRBJ1-5; a weak D match, TRBD1 (6 bases). Germline V gives CDR1 MNHGY, CDR2 SAAAGT. The CDR3 extends over 18 amino acids. The CDR3 coding sequence is TGTGCCAGCAGTTACTCAGGTGAGGGGGGGAATGGCAATCAGCCCCAGGATTTT. Encoded protein: CASSYSGEGGNGNQPQDF.

The chain joins TRBV5-4 to TRBJ2-5; the D is unclear. Germline V gene lookup returns CDR1 SGHNT and CDR2 YYREEE (reference sequence). This CDR3 contains 14 residues. The V end lost 7 bases, the J end lost 2 bases, and 15 bases lay between the germline ends. The CDR3, as DNA: TGTGCCAGCTCTGCGAGAACTATACAAGAGACCCAGTACTTC. This encodes CASSARTIQETQYF.

V gene TRBV7-2 combines with J gene TRBJ2-7, with 7 bases lining up with TRBD1. Germline CDR1 is SGHTA and CDR2 is FQGNSA. V lost 5 bases, J lost 4 bases, and 11 bases stayed unmatched. CDR3 length: 15 amino acids. CDR3 protein: CASSITGTEAYEQYF. The CDR3 DNA follows: TGTGCCAGCAGCATTACCGGGACAGAGGCGTACGAGCAGTACTTC.

This sequence joins TRBV4-1 and TRBJ2-1; D not resolved. This CDR3 comprises 12 residues. Germline V gene lookup returns CDR1 MGHRA and CDR2 YSYEKL. Deletions cut 2 bases from V and 5 bases from J, with 4 bases between. In nucleotides, the CDR3 is TGCGCCAGCAGCCAATCAGACAATGAGCAGTTCTTC. As protein: CASSQSDNEQFF.